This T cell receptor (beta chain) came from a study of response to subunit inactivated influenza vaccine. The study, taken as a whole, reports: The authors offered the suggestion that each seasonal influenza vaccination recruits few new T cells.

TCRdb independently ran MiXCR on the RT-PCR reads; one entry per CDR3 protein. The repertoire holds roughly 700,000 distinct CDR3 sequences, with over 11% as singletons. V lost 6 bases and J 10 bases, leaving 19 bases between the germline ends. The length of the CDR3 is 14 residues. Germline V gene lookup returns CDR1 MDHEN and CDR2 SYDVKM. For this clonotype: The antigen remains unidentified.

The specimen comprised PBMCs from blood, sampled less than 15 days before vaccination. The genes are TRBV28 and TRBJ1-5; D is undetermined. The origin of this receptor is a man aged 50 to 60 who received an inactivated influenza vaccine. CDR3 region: CASSRPVDSHPQHF. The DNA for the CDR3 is TGTGCCAGCAGCAGACCCGTAGATAGTCATCCCCAGCATTTT.